The subject of this entry is one T cell receptor beta chain. Mismatch with germline at one junction end may stem from a read error. Localized lung adenocarcinoma, a non-small cell lung cancer, affected the donors. The entry originates in a study of CD4 and CD8 cells across lung adenocarcinoma regions. TCRdb reanalysed the PCR reads using MiXCR and keeps one entry per CDR3 protein. The table includes 23,000 or so distinct CDR3 sequences, 50% to 55% detected once. The CDR3 contains 13 residues. Germline CDR1 MNHNS, CDR2 SASEGT. Material for sequencing was CD8+ T cells from the center of a lung tumor. This chain links TRBV6-1 with TRBJ2-3, with D possibly being TRBD1 (5 bases). The receptor was derived from a male donor with lung adenocarcinoma. The CD4 and CD8 labels of this study may be unreliable. CDR3 amino acids: CASGEQDTETQYF. The CDR3 DNA reads as TGTGCCAGCGGTGAACAGGACACAGAGACGCAGTATTTT.